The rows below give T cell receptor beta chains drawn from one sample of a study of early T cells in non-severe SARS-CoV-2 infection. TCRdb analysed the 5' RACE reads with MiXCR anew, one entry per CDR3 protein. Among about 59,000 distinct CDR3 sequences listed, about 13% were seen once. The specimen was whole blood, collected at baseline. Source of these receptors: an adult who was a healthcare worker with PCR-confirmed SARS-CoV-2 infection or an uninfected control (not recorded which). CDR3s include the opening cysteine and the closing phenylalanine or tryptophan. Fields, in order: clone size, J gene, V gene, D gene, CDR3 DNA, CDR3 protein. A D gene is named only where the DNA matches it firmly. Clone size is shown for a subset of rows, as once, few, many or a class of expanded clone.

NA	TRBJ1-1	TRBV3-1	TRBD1	TGTGCCAGCAGACAGGGGGACAGGAGATATTCGAACACTGAAGCTTTCTTT	CASRQGDRRYSNTEAFF
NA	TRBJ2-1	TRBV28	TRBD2	TGTGCCAGCAGTATGGGACTAGCGGTCTACAATGAGCAGTTCTTC	CASSMGLAVYNEQFF
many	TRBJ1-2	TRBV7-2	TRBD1	TGTGCCAGCAGCGCGGACAGGGGGAGTACTAACTATGGCTACACCTTC	CASSADRGSTNYGYTF
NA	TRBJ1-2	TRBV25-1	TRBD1	TGTGCCAGCAGTAAACTTGGGACAGGAAGGGGCTACACCTTC	CASSKLGTGRGYTF
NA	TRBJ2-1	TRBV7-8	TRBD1	TGTGCCAGCAGCTCCCGACAGGGTAGAACAGGTGAGCAGTTCTTC	CASSSRQGRTGEQFF
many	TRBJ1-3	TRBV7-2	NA	TGTGCCAGCAGCTTAGTGGCGGGCGGCGGAAACACCATATATTTT	CASSLVAGGGNTIYF
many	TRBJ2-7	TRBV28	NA	TGTGCCAGCAGTTTTCCCCTCCCAGCTGTCGGTGACGAGCAGTACTTC	CASSFPLPAVGDEQYF
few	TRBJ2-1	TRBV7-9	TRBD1	TGTGCCAGCAGCTTAAGGCCGGACAGGGCCTATGAGCAGTTCTTC	CASSLRPDRAYEQFF
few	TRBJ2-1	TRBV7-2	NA	TGTGCCAGCAGCCGAGTAGACAATGAGCAGTTCTTC	CASSRVDNEQFF
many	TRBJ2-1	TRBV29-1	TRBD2	TGCAGCGTTGGGGGACTAGCGGGAGACTCCTACAATGAGCAGTTCTTC	CSVGGLAGDSYNEQFF
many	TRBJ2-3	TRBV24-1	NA	TGTGCCACCAGTGACCCCGTCCAGAACACAGATACGCAGTATTTT	CATSDPVQNTDTQYF
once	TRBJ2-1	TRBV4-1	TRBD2	TGCGCCAGCAGCCAAGATCTTGCGGGAGCCCTCGTACTCTACAACGAGCAGTTCTTC	CASSQDLAGALVLYNEQFF
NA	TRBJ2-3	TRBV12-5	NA	TGTGCTAGTGGTTTTGACCACAGCACAGATACGCAGTATTTT	CASGFDHSTDTQYF
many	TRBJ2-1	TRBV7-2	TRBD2	TGTGCCAGCAGCCGGGGACTAGCGGGGAACAATGAGCAGTTCTTC	CASSRGLAGNNEQFF
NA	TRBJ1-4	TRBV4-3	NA	TGCGCCAGCAGCCAAGATGTTGGAACAGGGCCGGGGGAAAAACTGTTTTTT	CASSQDVGTGPGEKLFF
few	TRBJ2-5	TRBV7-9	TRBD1	TGTGCCAGTAGACAGGGGACGGAGACCCAGTACTTC	CASRQGTETQYF
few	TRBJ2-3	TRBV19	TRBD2	TGTGCCAGTAGTATGGGGACTAGCGCTACAGATACGCAGTATTTT	CASSMGTSATDTQYF
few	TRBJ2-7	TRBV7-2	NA	TGTGCCAGCAGCTTGTCAGGGCGGGACTACGAGCAGTACTTC	CASSLSGRDYEQYF
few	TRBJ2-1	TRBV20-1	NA	TGCAGTGCTTTGCGATTAAGCTCCTACAATGAGCAGTTCTTC	CSALRLSSYNEQFF
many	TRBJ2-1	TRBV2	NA	TGTGCCAGCAGTGAAAGGGCGGGATCCTACAATGAGCAGTTCTTC	CASSERAGSYNEQFF
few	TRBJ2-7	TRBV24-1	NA	TGTGCCACCAGTGATTCCTTGGCGCTCAGCTACGAGCAGTACTTC	CATSDSLALSYEQYF
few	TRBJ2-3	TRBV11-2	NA	TGTGCCAGCAGCTTAGGCACGGTCGGCACAGATACGCAGTATTTT	CASSLGTVGTDTQYF
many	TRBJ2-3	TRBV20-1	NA	TGCAGTGCTAGAGATCCAGGGGTCCGGAGAGATACGCAGTATTTT	CSARDPGVRRDTQYF
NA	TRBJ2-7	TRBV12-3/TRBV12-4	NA	TGTGCCAGCAGCCTAGGGGGAGGACGTTCCTACGAGCAGTACTTC	CASSLGGGRSYEQYF
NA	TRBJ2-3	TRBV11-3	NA	TGTGCCAGCAGCTCAGGACCAAACACAGATACGCAGTATTTT	CASSSGPNTDTQYF
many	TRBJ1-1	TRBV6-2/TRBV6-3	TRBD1	TGTGCCAGCAGTTACTCGGACGACAGGGGAAGGACTGAAGCTTTCTTT	CASSYSDDRGRTEAFF
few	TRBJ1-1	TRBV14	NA	TGTGCCAGCAGCAACCCGGGACAGAACACTGAAGCTTTCTTT	CASSNPGQNTEAFF
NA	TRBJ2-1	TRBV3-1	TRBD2	TGTGCCAGCAGCCGGGGACTAGCGGGGGGACTTTGGAATGAGCAGTTCTTC	CASSRGLAGGLWNEQFF
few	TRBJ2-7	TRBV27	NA	TGTGCCAGCAGTGAGGGGGGGGCTGGCGAGCAGTACTTC	CASSEGGAGEQYF
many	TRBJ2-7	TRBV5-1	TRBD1	TGCGCCAGCAGCTGGGGGACAGACTACGAGCAGTACTTC	CASSWGTDYEQYF
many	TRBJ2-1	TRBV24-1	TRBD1	TGTGCCACCAGTGATTTGGTCAGGGGGAATGAGCAGTTCTTC	CATSDLVRGNEQFF
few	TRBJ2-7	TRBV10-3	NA	TGTGCCATCAAGGGTAGCGGCTACGAGCAGTACTTC	CAIKGSGYEQYF
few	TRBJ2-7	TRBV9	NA	TGTGCCAGCAGCCCAACGATGGGGTTTGACTACGAGCAGTACTTC	CASSPTMGFDYEQYF
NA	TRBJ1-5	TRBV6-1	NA	TGTGCCAGCAGTGAGGGGAATCAGCCCCAGCATTTT	CASSEGNQPQHF
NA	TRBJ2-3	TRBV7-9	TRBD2	TGTGCCAGCAGCTTTCTTGCGGGAGCAAGTGATACGCAGTATTTT	CASSFLAGASDTQYF
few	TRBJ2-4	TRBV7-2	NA	TGTGCCAGCAGCGACCAAGGTCTAGCCAAAAACATTCAGTACTTC	CASSDQGLAKNIQYF
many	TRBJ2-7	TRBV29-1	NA	TGCAGCGTTGTGTCTGGGGGACTTCCCTACGAGCAGTACTTC	CSVVSGGLPYEQYF
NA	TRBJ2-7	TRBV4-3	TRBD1	TGCGCCAGCAGCCAATTACCGGACAGGGGGCACTACGAGCAGTACTTC	CASSQLPDRGHYEQYF
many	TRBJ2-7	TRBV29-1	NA	TGCAGCGTTGTTGTCGGAACTTACGAGCAGTACTTC	CSVVVGTYEQYF
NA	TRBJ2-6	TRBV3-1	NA	TGTGCCAGCAGCCTCGGACCGATCCCCCCTGGGGCCAACGTCCTGACTTTC	CASSLGPIPPGANVLTF
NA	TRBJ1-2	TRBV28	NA	TGTGCCAGCGGGAGGTATGGCTACACCTTC	CASGRYGYTF
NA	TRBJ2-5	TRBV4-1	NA	TGCGCCAGCAGCCAGACCGGGACCCAGAAGGAGACCCAGTACTTC	CASSQTGTQKETQYF
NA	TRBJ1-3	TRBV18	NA	TGTGCCAGCTCACCCGGACGGGGCACTGGAAACACCATATATTTT	CASSPGRGTGNTIYF
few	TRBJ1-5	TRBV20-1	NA	TGCAGTGCTAGTTCCCCGGGCAGTCCTAGCAATCAGCCCCAGCATTTT	CSASSPGSPSNQPQHF
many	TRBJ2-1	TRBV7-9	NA	TGTGCCAGCAGCTTAGCGAATGAGCAGTTCTTC	CASSLANEQFF
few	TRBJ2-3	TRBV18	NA	TGTGCCAGCTCACCAAGACGCGCGGATACGCAGTATTTT	CASSPRRADTQYF
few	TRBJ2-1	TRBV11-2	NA	TGTGCCAGCAGCTTAGATCCGGGACCCTTGAATGAGCAGTTCTTC	CASSLDPGPLNEQFF
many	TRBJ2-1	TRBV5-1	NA	TGCGCCAGCAGCTTGGGGGACTCATACAATGAGCAGTTCTTC	CASSLGDSYNEQFF
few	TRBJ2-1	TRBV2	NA	TGTGCCAGCAGACAGGGAGCGGACTACAATGAGCAGTTCTTC	CASRQGADYNEQFF
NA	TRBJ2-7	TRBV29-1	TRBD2	TGCAGCGTTGAAGAAAAAGCGGGGCTGACCTACGAGCAGTACTTC	CSVEEKAGLTYEQYF
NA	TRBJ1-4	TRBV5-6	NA	TGTGCCAGCAGCTTGGGCCCCTGGGAGAATGAAAAACTGTTTTTT	CASSLGPWENEKLFF
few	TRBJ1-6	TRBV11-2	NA	TGTGCCAGCAGCTTAGCGAGGGGACAAAATTCACCCCTCCACTTT	CASSLARGQNSPLHF
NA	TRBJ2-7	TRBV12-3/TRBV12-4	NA	TGTGCCAGCAGTTTAGGGTTCCACGAGCAGTACTTC	CASSLGFHEQYF
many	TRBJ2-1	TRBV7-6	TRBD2	TGTGCCAGCAGCTTAGGGGGGACTAGCGCCCCGAGCTCCTACAATGAGCAGTTCTTC	CASSLGGTSAPSSYNEQFF